This entry describes one T cell receptor beta chain. Antigen: not known. Primers: 60 Vbeta forward and 13 Jbeta reverse. Clones were sequenced by immunoSEQ multiplex PCR, and TCRdb holds only the in-frame ones, with some missing. The sample has 90,000 to 150,000 clones, approximately 84% seen once; the top ten hold 0.2% to 0.3%. This entry is derived from a study of cytomegalovirus exposure and HLA in healthy donors. The study, taken as a whole, reports: The authors listed some 160 TCR beta chains as cytomegalovirus-associated. With later analysis, a missense DCLRE1C variant became linked to TCR beta V- and J-gene trimming.

The sample taken for sequencing was PBMCs. This receptor was taken from a man aged 50-59 years in good health and CMV-seronegative.

CDR3 amino acids: CASSQAGWERYGYTF. CDR3 nucleotides: TGCGCCAGCAGCCAAGCTGGGTGGGAGAGGTATGGCTACACCTTC. V is TRBV4-3 and J is TRBJ1-2; D not certain. Germline V lookup: CDR1 LGHNA, CDR2 YSLEER. The V and J ends lost 1 base and 5 bases respectively, with 14 bases between them. The CDR3 sequence is 15 residues long.